This T cell receptor beta chain originates from a study of response to subunit inactivated influenza vaccine. Study-wide points: The authors suggested that few new T cells are recruited per seasonal influenza vaccination.

CDR3 length: 15 residues. Germline CDR1 and CDR2: SGHDT and YYEEEE. TCRdb reanalysed the RT-PCR reads using MiXCR and keeps one entry per CDR3 protein. The sample lists hundreds of thousands of distinct CDR3 sequences; around a sixth were seen once. Note on this clonotype: Its specificity is unknown. Germline is not matched at one junction end, which may reflect a read error.

The receptor's source is a man in his fifties who received an inactivated influenza vaccine. Sequencing used PBMCs from blood, obtained roughly 12 days after vaccination. V is TRBV5-6 and J is TRBJ2-7, with a tentative D call TRBD2 (5 bases). The DNA for the CDR3 is TGTGCCATCAGCTTGGCGGGCACTACCACCTACGAGCAGTACTTC. Protein product: CAISLAGTTTYEQYF.